These 27 T cell receptor beta chains share one sample of origin, sequenced in a study of blood T cell repertoires in COVID-19. The protocol was immunoSEQ multiplex PCR, while the TCRdb copy is restricted to in-frame clones and leaves out a portion. The sample yields around 100,000 clones, around 89% seen once. Sequenced material: peripheral blood. The receptor source for this set is a woman in her sixties or seventies with acute or convalescent COVID-19.

V is TRBV9 and J is TRBJ1-5; TRBD1 aligns across 7 bases. Germline CDR1 reads SGDLS; CDR2 reads YYNGEE. The CDR3 runs 15 residues. The ends lost 0 bases at V and 7 bases at J; junction bases unmatched: 7. CDR3 DNA sequence: TGTGCCAGCAGCGTAGAATCAGGGGGAGGCCAGCCCCAGCATTTT. Its translation is CASSVESGGGQPQHF.

The count of this clone is one. The gene calls are TRBV28 and TRBJ1-1, with D possibly matching TRBD1 (5 bases). This CDR3 comprises 13 residues. V gave up 8 bases and J gave up 1 base, with 11 bases separating them. Germline assignment: CDR1 MDHEN and CDR2 SYDVKM. CDR3 sequence reads: CASSFQGNTEAFF. CDR3 in DNA: TGTGCCAGCTCTTTCCAGGGGAACACTGAAGCTTTCTTT.

The chain is built from TRBV19 and TRBJ2-7; 9 bases are a match to TRBD2. Germline assignment: CDR1 LNHDA and CDR2 SQIVND (reference sequence). CDR3 size: 16 residues. Trimming at V came to 4 bases and at J to 4 bases, leaving 11 bases not matched to a gene. CDR3 nucleotides: TGTGCCAGTAGTACCGAGCTAGCGGGGAATCTGTACGAGCAGTACTTC. Translation: CASSTELAGNLYEQYF.

The chain links TRBV6-5 to TRBJ2-7, with TRBD2 identical over 14 bases. Losses at the gene ends were 2 bases for V and 7 bases for J; bases not matched to a gene: 4. The CDR3 loop spans 15 amino acids. Germline V gene data show CDR1 as MNHEY and CDR2 as SVGAGI. This chain's CDR3 is CASSYGTSGSREQYV. CDR3 sequence (DNA): TGTGCCAGCAGTTACGGGACTAGCGGGAGTCGGGAGCAGTACGTC.

Only a few counts were recorded for this clone. The chain is built from TRBV5-8 and TRBJ2-5; 15 positions agree with TRBD2. CDR1 and CDR2 from the germline V gene are SGHTS and YDEGEE. The trim removed 2 bases at V and 2 bases at J, leaving 4 bases unmatched. This CDR3 has 17 amino acids. The CDR3 spells CASSLGLAGGLQETQYF. DNA of the CDR3: TGTGCCAGCAGCTTAGGACTAGCGGGAGGGCTGCAAGAGACCCAGTACTTC.

For this clone: At the DNA level, this CDR3 is encoded by other sequences in the same sample as well. The chain links TRBV12-3 or TRBV12-4 to TRBJ2-5; D call uncertain. V was shortened by 6 bases and J by 5 bases, with 7 bases between the two germline ends. This CDR3 contains 11 residues. In DNA form, the CDR3 reads TGTGCCAGCAGCTCCAGGGAGACCCAGTACTTC. This encodes CASSSRETQYF.

The gene calls are TRBV5-1 and TRBJ1-5; 7 nucleotides line up with TRBD1. Germline assignment: CDR1 SGHRS and CDR2 YFSETQ. This CDR3 region has 15 residues. With 4 bases clipped from V and 4 bases from J, the junction kept 8 bases outside the gene matches. The CDR3 region is CASSELGQANQPQHF. The CDR3 DNA sequence: TGCGCCAGCAGCGAGTTAGGACAGGCGAATCAGCCCCAGCATTTT. Full variable domain (remainder filled in from reference TRBV5-1 and TRBJ1-5): KAGVTQTPRYLIKTRGQQVTLSCSPISGHRSVSWYQQTPGQGLQFLFEYFSETQRNKGNFPGRFSGRQFSNSRSEMNVSTLELGDSALYLCASSELGQANQPQHFGDGTRLSIL.

The J gene is TRBJ1-2, the V gene TRBV30; D unresolved. V was clipped by 2 bases and J by 1 base, with 8 bases between them. CDR1 GTSNPN and CDR2 SVGIG come from the germline V gene (reference sequence). The CDR3 sequence is 13 residues long. The CDR3 DNA follows: TGTGCCTGGAGTCCGGGTAATAACTATGGCTACACCTTC. This codes for CAWSPGNNYGYTF.

V is TRBV28 and J is TRBJ2-7; 9 positions agree with TRBD1. With 5 bases clipped from V and 2 bases from J, the junction kept 10 bases outside the gene matches. Germline lookup yields CDR1 MDHEN and CDR2 SYDVKM. The CDR3 runs to 16 residues. Here the CDR3 DNA reads TGTGCCAGCAGTCCCCCTCCGGGACAGGGTGCCTACGAGCAGTACTTC. It codes for CASSPPPGQGAYEQYF.

The chain is built from TRBV19 and TRBJ1-2; D ambiguous. Trimming took 3 bases from V and 8 from J, leaving 19 bases between them. The CDR3 is 15 residues long. Per the germline V gene, CDR1 is LNHDA and CDR2 is SQIVND (reference sequence). The DNA of the CDR3 is TGTGCCAGTAGTATTCTCCGACTCACCGGGGAGGGCTACACCTTC. Translated: CASSILRLTGEGYTF.

This chain uses TRBV5-1 with TRBJ2-3; D unresolved. CDR3 length: 13 amino acids. Trimming shortened V by 7 bases and J by 2 bases, and 11 bases separated the two germline ends. Germline V CDR1 and CDR2: SGHRS, YFSETQ. CDR3 coding DNA: TGCGCCAGCGGCGATCTAGTCACAGATACGCAGTATTTT. This sequence encodes CASGDLVTDTQYF.

The chain joins TRBV6-6 to TRBJ2-2; 10 bases are shared with TRBD2. V lost 5 bases to trimming and J lost 2 bases; unmatched junction nucleotides: 8. Germline values: CDR1 MNHNY, CDR2 SVGAGI (reference sequence). This CDR3 comprises 17 residues. The CDR3 region has the DNA TGTGCCAGCAGTCCCGGACTAGCGGTTATAAACACCGGGGAGCTGTTTTTT. This gives the protein CASSPGLAVINTGELFF.

V is TRBV11-3 and J is TRBJ2-3; D unclear. The CDR3 has 14 amino acids. Per germline, CDR1 SGHNT and CDR2 YENEEA. The V end lost 1 base, the J end lost 0 bases, and 5 bases lay between the germline ends. The DNA for the CDR3 is TGTGCCAGCAGCTTAGTCCCAAGCACAGATACGCAGTATTTT. Amino acid sequence: CASSLVPSTDTQYF.

This chain uses TRBV19 with TRBJ1-4; D gene uncertain. The CDR3 runs to 12 residues. Germline CDR1 is LNHDA and CDR2 is SQIVND (reference sequence). V lost 3 bases and J lost 7, with 6 bases in between. The DNA for the CDR3 is TGTGCCAGTAGTATCGACTTTGAAAAACTGTTTTTT. Its translation is CASSIDFEKLFF.

The CDR3 DNA sequence: TGTGCCAGCAGCCCCGGGGGTGTGCAGGATCAGCCCCAGCATTTT. It codes for CASSPGGVQDQPQHF. The chain joins TRBV5-5 to TRBJ1-5; possible D gene TRBD1, 5 bases. The V gene lost 4 bases and the J gene lost 5 bases, with 16 bases spanning the gap. This CDR3 has 15 amino acids. Per the germline V gene, CDR1 is SGHKS and CDR2 is YYEKEE (reference sequence).

The rearrangement uses TRBV18 and TRBJ2-1; 12 nucleotides align to TRBD2. The germline V gene has CDR1 KGHSH and CDR2 LQKENI. Trimming removed 3 bases from V and 7 bases from J; junction bases left unmatched: 4. The CDR3 is 15 residues long. The CDR3 region is CASSPGLAGGNEQFF. The CDR3 DNA follows: TGTGCCAGCTCACCGGGACTAGCGGGCGGTAATGAGCAGTTCTTC. Using reference TRBV18 and TRBJ2-1 for the parts outside the CDR3, the full variable domain is NAGVMQNPRHLVRRRGQEARLRCSPMKGHSHVYWYRQLPEEGLKFMVYLQKENIIDESGMPKERFSAEFPKEGPSILRIQQVVRGDSAAYFCASSPGLAGGNEQFFGPGTRLTVL.

The chain combines TRBV7-8 with TRBJ2-3, with 7 nucleotides matching TRBD1. Germline V lookup: CDR1 SGHVS, CDR2 FQNEAQ. Germline trimming cut 5 bases from V and 2 bases from J; bases unmatched to any gene: 10. The CDR3 is 16 amino acids. CDR3 sequence: CASSKLTGFSTDTQYF. DNA of the CDR3: TGTGCCAGCAGCAAATTGACAGGGTTCTCCACAGATACGCAGTATTTT.

The chain employs TRBV6-1 and TRBJ2-7, with 13 bases fitting TRBD2. The germline V gene encodes CDR1 MNHNS and CDR2 SASEGT. This CDR3 has 18 amino acids. Trimming at V came to 2 bases and at J to 0 bases, leaving 7 bases not matched to a gene. CDR3 nucleotide sequence: TGTGCCAGCAGTGAACGTTCGACTAGCGGGGGGAGCTCCTACGAGCAGTACGTC. It encodes CASSERSTSGGSSYEQYV.

The CDR3: CASSSQQGGDGYTF. The CDR3 DNA follows: TGTGCCAGCAGCTCACAACAGGGAGGGGATGGCTACACCTTC. The chain combines TRBV7-3 with TRBJ1-2; D is possibly TRBD1 (6 bases). Trimming removed 4 bases from V and 6 bases from J, with 15 bases in between. The CDR3 has 14 residues. Per the germline V gene, CDR1 is SGHTA and CDR2 is FQGTGA.

This chain uses TRBV3-1 (or the pseudogene TRBV3-2) with TRBJ1-2, with a tentative D call TRBD1 (5 bases). V was trimmed by 1 base and J by 4 bases, leaving 16 bases between them. Looked up from germline, CDR1 is LGHDT and CDR2 is YNNKEL (reference sequence). This CDR3 is 16 amino acids long. CDR3 residues: CASSQAPRGVGYGYTF. The CDR3 coding sequence is TGTGCCAGCAGCCAAGCGCCGCGGGGGGTAGGCTATGGCTACACCTTC.

This chain links TRBV28 with TRBJ2-7, with unresolved D. Germline V CDR1 and CDR2: MDHEN, SYDVKM. V lost 3 bases to trimming and J lost 6 bases, with 12 bases between them. This CDR3 spans 13 amino acids. The CDR3 region is CASSFPTTGEQYF. The CDR3 DNA is TGTGCCAGCAGTTTCCCTACTACGGGCGAGCAGTACTTC.

This sequence joins TRBV28 and TRBJ2-2; possible D gene TRBD1, 7 bases. The CDR3 length is 14 residues. V shed 6 bases and J shed 1 base, with 9 bases lying between them. CDR1 and CDR2 (germline): MDHEN, SYDVKM. The CDR3: CASRQGGNTGELFF. The CDR3 coding sequence is TGTGCCAGCAGGCAGGGGGGGAACACCGGGGAGCTGTTTTTT.

V is TRBV4-2 and J is TRBJ2-2; 7 bases agree with TRBD1. Germline loops: CDR1 LGHNA, CDR2 YNFKEQ. V was pared by 0 bases and J by 4 bases, with 5 bases of the junction left unmatched. This CDR3 is built from 16 residues. The CDR3 DNA follows: TGTGCCAGCAGCCAAGAGGCCCAGGGGGTCACCGGGGAGCTGTTTTTT. Translation: CASSQEAQGVTGELFF.

The chain recombines TRBV6-5 with TRBJ1-1; 11 bases match TRBD1. Germline assignment: CDR1 MNHEY and CDR2 SVGAGI. The CDR3 has 14 residues. With V trimmed by 5 bases and J by 7 bases, 6 bases remained unmatched. As DNA, the CDR3 is TGTGCCAGCAGTCTCCGGACAGGGGGCGATGAAGCTTTCTTT. The encoded protein is CASSLRTGGDEAFF.

This clone was detected only once. The rearrangement joins TRBV29-1 to TRBJ1-2; TRBD1 is a possible D gene (5 bases). V gave up 7 bases and J gave up 4 bases, with 16 bases separating them. Germline assignment: CDR1 SQVTM and CDR2 ANQGSEA. The CDR3 is 13 amino acids. CDR3 in DNA: TGCAGCGCTTCCCCACAGGAGACCTATGGCTACACCTTC. Translating it yields CSASPQETYGYTF.

This chain connects TRBV11-3 to TRBJ2-2; D uncertain. CDR1 is SGHNT and CDR2 is YENEEA in the germline V gene. With 1 base removed from V and 4 bases from J, the gap between germline ends came to 7 bases. This CDR3 region has 14 residues. Here the CDR3 reads CASSLVSRTGELFF. The CDR3 DNA sequence: TGTGCCAGCAGCTTAGTTTCCCGCACCGGGGAGCTGTTTTTT. The full variable domain, in which reference TRBV11-3 and TRBJ2-2 provide the parts outside the CDR3, is EAGVVQSPRYKIIEKKQPVAFWCNPISGHNTLYWYLQNLGQGPELLIRYENEEAVDDSQLPKDRFSAERLKGVDSTLKIQPAELGDSAVYLCASSLVSRTGELFFGEGSRLTVL.

The V gene is TRBV12-1, the J gene TRBJ2-5; the DNA was not used to check the table's D call, TRBD1. TRBV12-1 is deemed a pseudogene. The CDR3 has 14 amino acids. Written as DNA, the CDR3 is TGTGCCAGCAAGCGGGCTAACAGGGGGGAGACCCAGTACTTC. It specifies CASKRANRGETQYF.